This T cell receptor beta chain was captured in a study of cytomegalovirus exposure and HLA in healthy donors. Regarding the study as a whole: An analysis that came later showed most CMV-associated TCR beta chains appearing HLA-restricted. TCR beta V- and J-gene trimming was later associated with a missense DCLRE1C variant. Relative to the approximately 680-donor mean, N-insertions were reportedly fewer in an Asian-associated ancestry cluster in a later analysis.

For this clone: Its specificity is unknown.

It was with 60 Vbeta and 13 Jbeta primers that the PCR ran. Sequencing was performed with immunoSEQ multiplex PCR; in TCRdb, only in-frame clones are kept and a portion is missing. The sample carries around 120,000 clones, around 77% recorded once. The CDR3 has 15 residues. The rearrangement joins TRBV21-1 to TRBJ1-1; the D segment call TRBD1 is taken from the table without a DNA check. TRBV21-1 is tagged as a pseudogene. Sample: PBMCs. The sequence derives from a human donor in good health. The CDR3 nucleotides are TGTGCCAGCAGCAGCCGACAGGGTTGGTACACTGAAGCTTTCTTT. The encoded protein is CASSSRQGWYTEAFF.